The 24 T cell receptor beta chains reported below all come from one sample, sequenced in a study of blood T cell repertoires in COVID-19. TCRdb's table, derived via immunoSEQ multiplex PCR, lists solely in-frame clones and lacks some. The sample records about 24,000 clones, 81% being singletons. Material for sequencing was peripheral blood. The receptors were sampled from a man aged 65-85 years with acute or convalescent COVID-19.

The rearrangement joins TRBV5-4 to TRBJ2-7, with no clear D. The V gene lost 0 bases and the J gene lost 6 bases, with 13 bases spanning the gap. This CDR3 spans 14 amino acids. Germline assignment: CDR1 SGHNT and CDR2 YYREEE (reference sequence). CDR3: CASSLEAQEPEQYF. Written as DNA, the CDR3 is TGTGCCAGCAGCTTGGAGGCCCAGGAACCCGAGCAGTACTTC.

The V and J genes are TRBV4-3 and TRBJ1-2; D is perhaps TRBD1 (6 bases). Germline loops: CDR1 LGHNA, CDR2 YSLEER. The CDR3 loop spans 15 amino acids. Trimming stripped 3 bases from V and 3 bases from J, with 14 bases between. DNA for the CDR3: TGCGCCAGCAGCCACTCCAGGGGACCGGACTATGGCTACACCTTC. Translation gives CASSHSRGPDYGYTF.

The chain has TRBV2 and TRBJ1-1; 7 nucleotides agree with TRBD1. J gave up 4 bases and V 4 bases, and 6 bases lay outside the gene matches. Germline assignment: CDR1 SNHLY and CDR2 FYNNEI. This CDR3 contains 14 residues. CDR3 sequence reads: CASSVRQGFTEAFF. The CDR3 region has the DNA TGTGCCAGCAGTGTCAGACAGGGATTCACTGAAGCTTTCTTT.

This chain uses TRBV21-1 with TRBJ2-6; the table's D gene call, TRBD2, was not cross checked with the DNA. TRBV21-1 is labeled a pseudogene. This CDR3 comprises 15 residues. CDR3 amino acids: CASSKEASGANVLTF. DNA of the CDR3: TGTGCCAGCAGCAAAGAAGCCTCCGGGGCCAACGTCCTGACTTTC.

This clone was picked up a small number of times. The chain couples TRBV5-8 to TRBJ1-4; D gene ambiguous. V lost 2 bases and J 5 bases, leaving 13 bases between the germline ends. Germline V gene sequence: CDR1 SGHTS, CDR2 YDEGEE. The CDR3 has 15 amino acids. CDR3 coding DNA: TGTGCCAGCAGCTTTAGAGGGCTCCACAATGAAAAACTGTTTTTT. Amino acids: CASSFRGLHNEKLFF.

This clone is medium-sized in the sample. This chain uses TRBV29-1 with TRBJ1-2; TRBD1 matches at 9 bases. This CDR3 has 11 residues. The junction had 2 bases not matched to a gene; V was cut back by 6 bases and J by 6 bases. Germline V lookup: CDR1 SQVTM, CDR2 ANQGSEA. The chain's CDR3 is CSVWTGDGYTF. DNA of the CDR3: TGCAGCGTATGGACAGGGGATGGCTACACCTTC.

The rearrangement uses TRBV19 and TRBJ1-5; D is possibly TRBD1 (5 bases). The CDR3 runs to 16 residues. The germline CDR1 and CDR2 sequences are LNHDA and SQIVND (reference sequence). Trimming left V 6 bases short and J 0 bases short, with 15 bases between. For the CDR3, the DNA is TGTGCCAGTAGCCCCTCCGGGGGTGGTAGCAATCAGCCCCAGCATTTT. Encoded protein: CASSPSGGGSNQPQHF.

The V gene is TRBV27, the J gene TRBJ1-1, with TRBD1 as a possible D gene (6 bases). Germline CDR1 reads MNHEY; CDR2 reads SMNVEV (reference sequence). Trimming took 0 bases from V and 8 from J, leaving 16 bases between them. The CDR3 extends over 15 amino acids. The CDR3 nucleotides are TGTGCCAGCAGTTTATCATGGGGGCCCGAAAAGGAAGCTTTCTTT. It specifies CASSLSWGPEKEAFF.

The chain uses TRBV9 and TRBJ1-1; the D gene is possibly TRBD1 (5 bases). Germline loops: CDR1 SGDLS, CDR2 YYNGEE. The CDR3 is 14 residues long. The ends were cut back, 1 base at V and 3 bases at J, with 10 bases in the middle. The CDR3 loop reads CASSVSWGDTEAFF. Here the CDR3 DNA reads TGTGCCAGCAGCGTAAGCTGGGGGGACACTGAAGCTTTCTTT.

V gene TRBV6-5 combines with J gene TRBJ1-5; D is perhaps TRBD1 (5 bases). From germline, CDR1 is MNHEY and CDR2 SVGAGI. Trimming took 11 bases from V and 0 from J, leaving 11 bases between them. The CDR3 length is 13 residues. CDR3: CAAGGNSNQPQHF. In DNA form, the CDR3 reads TGTGCCGCCGGGGGGAATAGCAATCAGCCCCAGCATTTT.

The chain combines TRBV5-1 with TRBJ1-5, with D maybe TRBD1 (5 bases). V was pared by 5 bases and J by 3 bases, with 15 bases between. The CDR3 extends over 15 amino acids. CDR1 is SGHRS, CDR2 YFSETQ, per germline. Here the CDR3 reads CASRPRAKFNQPQHF. CDR3 nucleotides: TGCGCCAGCAGGCCCAGGGCGAAGTTCAATCAGCCCCAGCATTTT.

Turning to this clone: At one end the junction does not follow the germline gene, possibly because of a read error. This CDR3 reads CASVGSAASHEQYF. DNA for the CDR3: TGTGCTAGTGTAGGAAGCGCGGCCTCCCACGAGCAGTACTTC. The chain couples TRBV12-5 to TRBJ2-7; D not resolved. The CDR3 totals 14 residues. Germline loops: CDR1 LGHNT, CDR2 FRNRAP.

J is TRBJ1-1 and V is TRBV12-3 or TRBV12-4; TRBD1 is a possible D gene (5 bases). The V end was cut by 0 bases, the J end by 10 bases, with 12 bases between. The CDR3 contains 13 residues. DNA for the CDR3: TGTGCCAGCAGTTTAGCTTGGGTCCAGGGAGCTTTCTTT. It yields the protein CASSLAWVQGAFF.

This rearrangement joins TRBV7-2 to TRBJ2-7; maybe TRBD1 (7 bases). Trimming stripped 5 bases from V and 4 bases from J, with 15 bases between. In germline, CDR1 is SGHTA, CDR2 FQGNSA. CDR3 size: 14 residues. CDR3 loop: CASSPGGGWYEQYF. DNA for the CDR3: TGTGCCAGCAGCCCTGGAGGGGGCTGGTACGAGCAGTACTTC.

This clone was observed a single time. V and J are TRBV11-3 and TRBJ2-7, with 10 bases matching TRBD2. The CDR3 runs 15 residues. V was pared by 0 bases and J by 2 bases, with 1 base of the junction left unmatched. Germline V gene sequence: CDR1 SGHNT, CDR2 YENEEA. For the CDR3, the DNA is TGTGCCAGCAGCTTAGAAGCGGGGGGGCCCTACGAGCAGTACTTC. As protein: CASSLEAGGPYEQYF.

The chain has TRBV5-1 and TRBJ2-2, with a tentative D call TRBD1 (6 bases). The CDR3 covers 14 residues. The V and J ends lost 3 bases and 4 bases respectively, with 10 bases between them. Germline values: CDR1 SGHRS, CDR2 YFSETQ. The CDR3 coding sequence is TGCGCCAGCAGCTATACAGGGAGCACCGGGGAGCTGTTTTTT. The encoded protein is CASSYTGSTGELFF.

The chain couples TRBV10-3 to TRBJ1-3; TRBD1 aligns across 7 bases. The germline gives CDR1 ENHRY, CDR2 SYGVKD. J was trimmed by 2 bases and V by 5 bases; bases with no gene match: 0. The CDR3 runs to 13 residues. CDR3 sequence reads: CAISTGAGNTIYF. The CDR3, as DNA: TGTGCCATCAGTACAGGGGCTGGAAACACCATATATTTT.

The chain recombines TRBV6-5 with TRBJ2-3; possible D gene TRBD2, 6 bases. V was cut by 5 bases and J by 5 bases, with 17 bases left in between. There are 15 residues in the CDR3. The germline gives CDR1 MNHEY, CDR2 SVGAGI. In DNA form, the CDR3 reads TGTGCCAGCAGTCGTAGCGGAGGGGAAGGAGATACGCAGTATTTT. This gives the protein CASSRSGGEGDTQYF.

This clone was seen once. The chain carries TRBV5-1 and TRBJ1-1; D is unclear. The germline gives CDR1 SGHRS, CDR2 YFSETQ. V shed 0 bases and J shed 0 bases, with 6 bases lying between them. This CDR3 has 14 residues. The chain's CDR3 is CASSLGAMNTEAFF. Written as DNA, the CDR3 is TGCGCCAGCAGCTTGGGGGCTATGAACACTGAAGCTTTCTTT.

The chain is built from TRBV5-4 and TRBJ2-7; 7 positions agree with TRBD1. Per germline, CDR1 SGHNT and CDR2 YYREEE (reference sequence). V lost 4 bases and J lost 7; bases outside the gene matches: 11. The CDR3 consists of 14 residues. The CDR3 bases are TGTGCCAGCAGCCTGCCGGGACAGCCGTCGGAGCAGTACTTC. Translated, it gives CASSLPGQPSEQYF.

V and J are TRBV3-1 (or the pseudogene TRBV3-2) and TRBJ1-1; TRBD1 aligns across 7 bases. Per germline, CDR1 LGHDT and CDR2 YNNKEL (reference sequence). J was trimmed by 5 bases and V by 1 base; bases with no gene match: 4. The CDR3 consists of 14 residues. The CDR3 bases are TGTGCCAGCAGCCAAGTACAGGGGCTTACTGAAGCTTTCTTT. Its translation is CASSQVQGLTEAFF.

This clone was detected a few times. V and J are TRBV19 and TRBJ1-1; weak D call: TRBD1 (5 bases). This CDR3 is built from 15 residues. V was pared by 3 bases and J by 5 bases, with 16 bases between. Per germline, CDR1 LNHDA and CDR2 SQIVND (reference sequence). DNA of the CDR3: TGTGCCAGTAGTATTATATCTACGGAGGGGACTGAAGCTTTCTTT. It codes for CASSIISTEGTEAFF.

This clone was picked up one time. The J gene is TRBJ2-2, the V gene TRBV6-5; 7 bases agree with TRBD2. This CDR3 has 15 amino acids. Germline V CDR1 and CDR2: MNHEY, SVGAGI. Losses at the gene ends were 0 bases for V and 4 bases for J; bases not matched to a gene: 2. The CDR3 here is CASSYSREATGELFF. In nucleotides, the CDR3 is TGTGCCAGCAGTTACTCTCGGGAGGCCACCGGGGAGCTGTTTTTT.

This rearrangement joins TRBV18 to TRBJ2-1; 10 nucleotides match TRBD2. V shed 4 bases and J 5 bases; nucleotides not matched to a gene: 8. There are 16 residues in the CDR3. Germline-derived CDR1 and CDR2 are KGHSH and LQKENI. CDR3: CASSRPSGSIDNEQFF. DNA for the CDR3: TGTGCCAGCTCACGCCCTAGCGGGAGTATCGACAATGAGCAGTTCTTC.